The rows below give T cell receptor beta chains drawn from one sample of a study of beta chain features in type 1 diabetes. Measured with immunoSEQ multiplex PCR; TCRdb has only the in-frame clones, and not every one. The table shows some 350,000 clones, with approximately 15% occurring only once. What was sequenced was naive CD4+ T cells from blood. Every receptor here comes from a woman under 30 with type 1 diabetes. Both conserved end residues are part of each CDR3. The D gene is left open where the match is weak. The size of a clone is reported for some rows only, either as once, few or many, or as a class for expanded clones.

D gene: TRBD2
clone size: -
V gene: TRBV19
J gene: TRBJ2-1
CDR3 DNA: TGTGCCAGTAGCCCGACTAGCGGGAAATACAATGAGCAGTTCTTC
CDR3 protein: CASSPTSGKYNEQFF

D gene: TRBD2
clone size: few
V gene: TRBV5-6
J gene: TRBJ2-3
CDR3 DNA: TGTGCCAGCAGACCTAGCGGGAGCGATACGCAGTATTTT
CDR3 protein: CASRPSGSDTQYF

D gene: TRBD1
clone size: few
V gene: TRBV10-3
J gene: TRBJ1-1
CDR3 DNA: TGTGCCATCAGTGGCGACAAGGGGGCCACTGCGCTTGGAGCTTTCTTT
CDR3 protein: CAISGDKGATALGAFF

D gene: -
clone size: few
V gene: TRBV7-9
J gene: TRBJ2-2
CDR3 DNA: TGTGCCAGCAGCTACGGGTATTCGGACACCGGGGAGCTGTTTTTT
CDR3 protein: CASSYGYSDTGELFF

D gene: -
clone size: -
V gene: TRBV5-4
J gene: TRBJ1-1
CDR3 DNA: TGTGCCAGCAGCTTGAACAGGGCGAGAACTGAAGCTTTCTTT
CDR3 protein: CASSLNRARTEAFF

D gene: TRBD1
clone size: -
V gene: TRBV5-6
J gene: TRBJ1-1
CDR3 DNA: TGTGCCAGCAGCTTGGAGCGCAGGGGGACTGAAGCTTTCTTT
CDR3 protein: CASSLERRGTEAFF

D gene: -
clone size: -
V gene: TRBV25-1
J gene: TRBJ2-5
CDR3 DNA: TGTGCCAGCAGTGGGCCGACTAGTACCCAAGAGACCCAGTACTTC
CDR3 protein: CASSGPTSTQETQYF

D gene: -
clone size: -
V gene: TRBV11-3
J gene: TRBJ2-3
CDR3 DNA: TGTGCCAGCATGGATGGGGGGGGCCGGGCAGATACGCAGTATTTT
CDR3 protein: CASMDGGGRADTQYF

D gene: TRBD1
clone size: few
V gene: TRBV28
J gene: TRBJ2-1
CDR3 DNA: TGTGCCAGCAGTTCAGGGGGCAGTGTGAATGAGCAGTTCTTC
CDR3 protein: CASSSGGSVNEQFF

D gene: TRBD2
clone size: few
V gene: TRBV27
J gene: TRBJ2-5
CDR3 DNA: TGTGCCAGCAGTTGGACTAGCGGGAGACACGAGACCCAGTACTTC
CDR3 protein: CASSWTSGRHETQYF

D gene: -
clone size: few
V gene: TRBV5-1
J gene: TRBJ1-3
CDR3 DNA: TGCGCCAGCAGCCTTGGCTCTTCGGGAAACACCATATATTTT
CDR3 protein: CASSLGSSGNTIYF

D gene: -
clone size: few
V gene: TRBV19
J gene: TRBJ1-1
CDR3 DNA: TGTGCCAGTACCTGGACAGTGAACACTGAAGCTTTCTTT
CDR3 protein: CASTWTVNTEAFF

D gene: -
clone size: -
V gene: TRBV7-3
J gene: TRBJ2-7
CDR3 DNA: TGTGCCAGCAGCTTAGAGGCAGGGCGCGAGCAGTACTTC
CDR3 protein: CASSLEAGREQYF

D gene: TRBD2
clone size: -
V gene: TRBV5-1
J gene: TRBJ2-1
CDR3 DNA: TGCGCCAGCAGCTTACCCCCTAGCGGCCTGTACAATGAGCAGTTCTTC
CDR3 protein: CASSLPPSGLYNEQFF

D gene: TRBD2
clone size: -
V gene: TRBV27
J gene: TRBJ2-1
CDR3 DNA: TGTGCCAGCAGTCGCCACCTTAGCGGGAGGGCAGTTGGTGAGCAGTTCTTC
CDR3 protein: CASSRHLSGRAVGEQFF

D gene: TRBD2
clone size: few
V gene: TRBV28
J gene: TRBJ2-1
CDR3 DNA: TGTGCCAGCAGGGGACGACTAGCGGGAGCCAATGAGCAGTTCTTC
CDR3 protein: CASRGRLAGANEQFF

D gene: TRBD2
clone size: few
V gene: TRBV11-2
J gene: TRBJ2-5
CDR3 DNA: TGTGCCAGCAGCCCCCAGCCCTCCGGGACTAGCGGGAGCAGCCCGGACTTC
CDR3 protein: CASSPQPSGTSGSSPDF

D gene: -
clone size: few
V gene: TRBV5-1
J gene: TRBJ2-5
CDR3 DNA: TGCGCCAGCAGCCCCAAGGGAGGGGGTATAGCGGTCCAAGAGACCCAGTACTTC
CDR3 protein: CASSPKGGGIAVQETQYF

D gene: -
clone size: -
V gene: TRBV10-3
J gene: TRBJ2-7
CDR3 DNA: TGTGCCATCACCCCGGGTAGCGGCTACGAGCAGTACTTC
CDR3 protein: CAITPGSGYEQYF

D gene: TRBD2
clone size: -
V gene: TRBV28
J gene: TRBJ2-7
CDR3 DNA: TGTGCCAGCAGTCGACCAGCCAAGACTAGCGTCTCGATCTACGAGCAGTACTTC
CDR3 protein: CASSRPAKTSVSIYEQYF

D gene: TRBD1
clone size: few
V gene: TRBV7-9
J gene: TRBJ2-1
CDR3 DNA: TGTGCCAGCAGCATCCCCATCGGGGGACAGGGATCCAATGAGCAGTTCTTC
CDR3 protein: CASSIPIGGQGSNEQFF

D gene: -
clone size: -
V gene: TRBV27
J gene: TRBJ2-1
CDR3 DNA: TGTGCCAGCAGTTTATTTCCGGCGGGCGACAATGAGCAGTTCTTC
CDR3 protein: CASSLFPAGDNEQFF

D gene: -
clone size: -
V gene: TRBV7-9
J gene: TRBJ2-1
CDR3 DNA: TGTGCCAGCAGCTTATTCGGCAGGGATGATGAGCAGTTCTTC
CDR3 protein: CASSLFGRDDEQFF

D gene: TRBD2
clone size: few
V gene: TRBV10-3
J gene: TRBJ2-1
CDR3 DNA: TGTGCCATCAGTGGTAGGACTAGCGGTATGAGCTCCTACAATGAGCAGTTCTTC
CDR3 protein: CAISGRTSGMSSYNEQFF

D gene: TRBD1
clone size: few
V gene: TRBV25-1
J gene: TRBJ1-2
CDR3 DNA: TGTGCCAGCAGCCCCGCCGGGGGCAGGGGGCGGAATGGCTACACCTTC
CDR3 protein: CASSPAGGRGRNGYTF

D gene: -
clone size: few
V gene: TRBV18
J gene: TRBJ2-3
CDR3 DNA: TGTGCCAGCTCACCCAGGCAGGGAGGAGATACGCAGTATTTT
CDR3 protein: CASSPRQGGDTQYF

D gene: -
clone size: -
V gene: TRBV5-1
J gene: TRBJ1-1
CDR3 DNA: TGCGCCAGCAGCCTCCTGGACACCACTGAAGCTTTCTTT
CDR3 protein: CASSLLDTTEAFF

D gene: -
clone size: -
V gene: TRBV7-3
J gene: TRBJ2-7
CDR3 DNA: TGTGCCAGCAGCTCGGGACACCGCTCTCGGGAGCAGTACTTC
CDR3 protein: CASSSGHRSREQYF

D gene: -
clone size: few
V gene: TRBV7-3
J gene: TRBJ2-1
CDR3 DNA: TGTGCCAGCAGCTCAACGACTTCCAATGAGCAGTTCTTC
CDR3 protein: CASSSTTSNEQFF

D gene: -
clone size: -
V gene: TRBV28
J gene: TRBJ2-2
CDR3 DNA: TGTGCCAGCAGTTTAATCCCAGGGTTGAACACCGGGGAGCTGTTTTTT
CDR3 protein: CASSLIPGLNTGELFF

D gene: -
clone size: few
V gene: TRBV25-1
J gene: TRBJ2-3
CDR3 DNA: TGTGCCAGCAGTTTGACAGGCACAGATACGCAGTATTTT
CDR3 protein: CASSLTGTDTQYF

D gene: TRBD1
clone size: few
V gene: TRBV9
J gene: TRBJ2-7
CDR3 DNA: TGTGCCAGCAGCGTTGGGACAGGGAACTACGAGCAGTACTTC
CDR3 protein: CASSVGTGNYEQYF

D gene: TRBD2
clone size: -
V gene: TRBV9
J gene: TRBJ2-7
CDR3 DNA: TGTGCCAGCACCCCCGGGAGGACTCCTACACTAGAGGAGCAGTACTTC
CDR3 protein: CASTPGRTPTLEEQYF

D gene: -
clone size: few
V gene: TRBV9
J gene: TRBJ1-4
CDR3 DNA: TGTGCCAGCAGCGTAGCCTCGGCAACTAATGAAAAACTGTTTTTT
CDR3 protein: CASSVASATNEKLFF

D gene: TRBD1
clone size: few
V gene: TRBV5-1
J gene: TRBJ2-5
CDR3 DNA: TGCGCCAGCAGCCAACCGACAGGGGAGACCCAGTACTTC
CDR3 protein: CASSQPTGETQYF

D gene: TRBD2
clone size: -
V gene: TRBV4-2
J gene: TRBJ2-5
CDR3 DNA: TGTGCCAGCAGCCAAGATCCCTTACCTAGCGGGCCCTTGGCCCAGTACTTC
CDR3 protein: CASSQDPLPSGPLAQYF

D gene: TRBD1
clone size: few
V gene: TRBV27
J gene: TRBJ2-5
CDR3 DNA: TGTGCCAGCAAATTGGACAGGGGGCAAGAGACCCAGTACTTC
CDR3 protein: CASKLDRGQETQYF

D gene: -
clone size: few
V gene: TRBV30
J gene: TRBJ1-1
CDR3 DNA: TGTGCCTGGATACGGACACTAAACACTGAAGCTTTCTTT
CDR3 protein: CAWIRTLNTEAFF

D gene: -
clone size: -
V gene: TRBV6-1
J gene: TRBJ1-1
CDR3 DNA: TGTGCCAGCAGTGACCAAATGAACACTGAAGCTTTCTTT
CDR3 protein: CASSDQMNTEAFF

D gene: TRBD1
clone size: -
V gene: TRBV7-3
J gene: TRBJ1-2
CDR3 DNA: TGTGCCAGCAGCCCCGGGACAGTCTATGGCTACACCTTC
CDR3 protein: CASSPGTVYGYTF

D gene: TRBD2
clone size: few
V gene: TRBV7-9
J gene: TRBJ2-3
CDR3 DNA: TGTGCCAGCAGTATAGCGGCGGGAGTATGGGCTAGCACAGATACGCAGTATTTT
CDR3 protein: CASSIAAGVWASTDTQYF

D gene: TRBD2
clone size: -
V gene: TRBV30
J gene: TRBJ2-3
CDR3 DNA: TGTGCCTGGAGTGCCACTAGCGGGAGGGCCCCCGGGGGTTTT
CDR3 protein: CAWSATSGRAPGGF

D gene: TRBD2
clone size: -
V gene: TRBV6-4
J gene: TRBJ2-5
CDR3 DNA: TGTGCCAGCAGTCCTGCCAGGGTAGCGGGCCAAGAGACCCAGTACTTC
CDR3 protein: CASSPARVAGQETQYF

D gene: -
clone size: -
V gene: TRBV2
J gene: TRBJ2-5
CDR3 DNA: TGTGCCAGCAGGCAGGGAGGAGAGACCCAGTACTTC
CDR3 protein: CASRQGGETQYF